Here is one T cell receptor (beta chain) with its context. Its antigen remains unidentified. The sample belongs to a study of blood T cells in healthy people across ages. General study results and limits: Versus aged donors, long-lived donors had higher diversity and more naive CD4+ cells.

Donors were healthy Caucasian individuals from Russia aged about 6 to 90. Next came a second PCR, run for about 6 to 12 cycles, which used a sample-barcoded 5' primer along with a J-beta primer mix. TCRdb called the 5' RACE reads again in MiXCR, with one record for every CDR3 protein. This sample has 760,000 or so distinct CDR3 sequences, with 25% found just once. Unmatched junction bases numbered 4, after V lost 2 bases and J lost 3 bases. The V gene's germline CDR1 is SGHDT and CDR2 YYEEEE. The CDR3 spans 14 residues. The same sample was also used in a study of T cells of mothers and their children. According to that study: T cell clones that were persistent and microchimeric went undetected.

The chain couples TRBV5-6 to TRBJ2-7, with 8 bases fitting TRBD1. The sample consisted of blood. This sequence was found in a boy aged 5-17 years in good health. The CDR3 sequence: CASSFTGGSYEQYF. The CDR3 region has the DNA TGTGCCAGCAGCTTTACAGGGGGTAGCTACGAGCAGTACTTC. The full variable domain, completed using reference TRBV5-6 and TRBJ2-7, is DAGVTQSPTHLIKTRGQQVTLRCSPKSGHDTVSWYQQALGQGPQFIFQYYEEEERQRGNFPDRFSGHQFPNYSSELNVNALLLGDSALYLCASSFTGGSYEQYFGPGTRLTVT.